This T cell receptor (beta chain) derives from a study of B cell selection in AIRE deficiency (dated by TCRdb to about 2019). General notes on the study: Researchers compared TCRbeta repertoires of sorted blood CD4+ conventional T cells and regulatory T cells in AIRE-deficient patients with those in healthy controls. The TCR-sequenced cohort comprised about 5 AIRE-deficient APECED patients and about 5 healthy control donors.

CDR3 length: 14 amino acids, cysteine to phenylalanine. Just CDR3 DNA is preserved here, 42 bases in frame from base 1. Via the germline V gene, CDR1 is SGDLS and CDR2 YYNGEE. The V end loses 2 bases and the J end loses 2 bases, and a stretch of 11 bases separates them. The immunoSEQ platform was used to sequence the TCRbeta chain. Under the source paper's analysis protocol: Tens of thousands of distinct TCRbeta sequences from patients and 9.56x10^4 from healthy donors were obtained from pooled Treg repertoires. Treg TCRbeta sequences found in two or more individuals were defined as public, and these public Treg TCRbeta sequences were then searched for in Tconv repertoires. To test for differences between groups, Mann-Whitney U tests with Bonferroni-Dunn correction were run in GraphPad Prism 7.03. TCRdb obtained this table from immuneACCESS and retained in-frame rearrangements with V and J assigned. These tables miss some clones; where compared with another copy, unresolved V genes account for less than half of the shortfall, and the remainder is unexplained. The V and J calls and clone size come from that table; D and trimming were worked out from the DNA. The sample table records tens of thousands of clones; 85% to 95% of these occur just once. The top ten clonotypes cover just under 2% of the sample.

Regulatory T cells were sorted as CD4+CD25hiCD127low/negative cells. APECED syndrome was present in the AIRE-deficient patients. Tconv and Treg cells for TCRbeta sequencing were sorted on a FACSAria flow cytometer. Sorted cells were collected into 5-ml round-bottom polystyrene tubes, and dry cell pellets were frozen at -80°C before sequencing. General conclusions and limits of the study: Among approximately 3,500 shared Treg TCRbeta sequences, about 31% were found to be shared only among healthy donors and 7.5% to 10% only among patients, suggesting that Treg selection is less efficient in the absence of AIRE. In terms of TCRBV gene usage, CDR3 length and TCR diversity, Tconv and Treg cells from AIRE-deficient patients looked similar to Tconv and Treg cells from healthy donors. Only TCRbeta chains were sequenced, and less than 40% of shared healthy-donor Treg sequences were also present in healthy Tconv cells, possibly due to differing TCRalpha chains. Shared Treg sequences had shorter CDR3s, reflecting a bias toward rearrangements with few non-templated nucleotide insertions. About 30% of Treg TCRbeta sequences shared among healthy donors appeared in patient Tconv cells, suggesting diversion of Treg-biased clones into the Tconv compartment.

With respect to this clone: Its antigen is not yet known. Base qualities are not provided; no much larger clone lies one nucleotide away.

Recombination linked TRBV9 to TRBJ2-7, and perhaps TRBD1 as D gene, on 6 matching bases. The receptor was isolated from a human donor with AIRE deficiency. The sample taken for sequencing was Tregs sorted from PBMCs. The DNA reads TGTGCCAGCAGCGTTAGTCCAGGGGCCTACGAGCAGTACTTC. It encodes CASSVSPGAYEQYF.